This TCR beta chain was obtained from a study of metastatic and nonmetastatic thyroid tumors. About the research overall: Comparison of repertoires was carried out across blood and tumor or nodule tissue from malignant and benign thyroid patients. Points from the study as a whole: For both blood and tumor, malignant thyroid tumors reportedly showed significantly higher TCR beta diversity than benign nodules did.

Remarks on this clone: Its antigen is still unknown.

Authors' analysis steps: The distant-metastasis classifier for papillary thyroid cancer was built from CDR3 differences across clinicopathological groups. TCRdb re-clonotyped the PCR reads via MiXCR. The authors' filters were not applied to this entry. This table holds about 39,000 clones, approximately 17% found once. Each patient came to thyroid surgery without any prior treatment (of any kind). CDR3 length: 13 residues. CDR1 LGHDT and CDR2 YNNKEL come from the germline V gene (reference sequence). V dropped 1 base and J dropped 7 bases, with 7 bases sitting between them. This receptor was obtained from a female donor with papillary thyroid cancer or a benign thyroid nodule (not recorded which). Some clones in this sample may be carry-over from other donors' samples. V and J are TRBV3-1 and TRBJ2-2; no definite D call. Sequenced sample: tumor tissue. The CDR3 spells CASSQGGSGELFF. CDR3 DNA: TGTGCCAGCAGCCAAGGAGGTAGCGGGGAGCTGTTTTTT.